The 12 T cell receptor beta chains below all came from one sample that was sequenced in a study of blood T cells in healthy people across ages. PCR was performed a second time for 7 to 11 cycles using a sample-barcoded 5' primer and a J-beta primer mix. TCRdb re-analysed the 5' RACE reads in MiXCR, keeping a single row per CDR3 protein. The sample shows some 900,000 distinct CDR3 sequences, about 44% of them seen only once. Sequencing was performed on blood. These receptors all stem from a man aged 30 to 45 in good health.

Comments on this clonotype: This may arise from a read error, as a much more abundant clone is one base away. The rearrangement links TRBV3-1 to TRBJ2-7; no firm D call. Per the germline V gene, CDR1 is LGHDT and CDR2 is YNNKEL (reference sequence). The CDR3 loop spans 13 amino acids. Written as DNA, the CDR3 is TGTGCCTGCAGCCAAGATTGGTCCTACGAGCAGTACTTC. Translation gives CACSQDWSYEQYF.

This rearrangement joins TRBV29-1 to TRBJ2-1, with D perhaps given as TRBD1 or TRBD2 (7 bases each). The CDR3 sequence is 14 residues long. V lost 1 base, J lost 6 bases, and 13 bases lay in between. CDR1 and CDR2 (germline): SQVTM, ANQGSEA. The CDR3 nucleotides are TGCAGCGTTGAAGTGCAGGGGGGGGGCAATGAGCAGTTCTTC. It yields the protein CSVEVQGGGNEQFF.

The table lists this clonotype with a few counts. This rearrangement joins TRBV9 to TRBJ1-1; D is possibly TRBD1 (6 bases). CDR1 SGDLS and CDR2 YYNGEE come from the germline V gene. This CDR3 is built from 14 residues. V lost 0 bases and J lost 4, with 10 bases in between. For the CDR3, the DNA is TGTGCCAGCAGCGTAGGAGGGGGGGGCACTGAAGCTTTCTTT. It specifies CASSVGGGGTEAFF.

CDR3 loop: CASSQALPPAVEFF. The CDR3 nucleotides are TGTGCCAGCAGTCAAGCCCTCCCACCCGCAGTCGAGTTCTTC. The chain combines TRBV5-5 with TRBJ2-1; D gene uncertain. V was pared by 5 bases and J by 14 bases, with 23 bases between. Germline CDR1 reads SGHKS; CDR2 reads YYEKEE (reference sequence). The CDR3 runs 14 residues.

The chain links TRBV7-6 to TRBJ1-6, with D unclear. Trimming cost V 1 base and J 7 bases, with 8 bases left between them. This CDR3 has 14 amino acids. The germline V gene encodes CDR1 SGHVS and CDR2 FNYEAQ. CDR3 protein: CASSLGPVNSPLHF. CDR3 DNA sequence: TGTGCCAGCAGCTTAGGGCCGGTAAATTCACCCCTCCACTTT.

This chain links TRBV9 with TRBJ2-7, with TRBD1 matching over 8 bases. The CDR3 sequence is 14 residues long. V was pared by 0 bases and J by 5 bases, with 4 bases of the junction left unmatched. CDR1 and CDR2 from the germline V gene are SGDLS and YYNGEE. The CDR3 sequence is CASSVATGGHEQYF. CDR3 bases: TGTGCCAGCAGCGTAGCCACAGGGGGGCACGAGCAGTACTTC.

This chain connects TRBV6-5 to TRBJ2-4; weak D call: TRBD2 (5 bases). Matching the DNA end better, TRBJ2-5 makes the J call doubtful. The CDR3 has 14 residues. The V gene's germline CDR1 is MNHEY and CDR2 SVGAGI. The CDR3 here is CASSYGGRQETQYF. CDR3 bases: TGTGCCAGCAGTTACGGCGGGCGCCAAGAGACCCAGTACTTC.

The V and J genes are TRBV6-1 and TRBJ2-3, with D maybe TRBD2 (6 bases). Germline V gene lookup returns CDR1 MNHNS and CDR2 SASEGT. V was trimmed by 1 base and J by 2 bases, leaving 16 bases between them. CDR3 length equals 17 residues. CDR3 DNA sequence: TGTGCCAGCAGTGAAGAGGGACTGGGAAGGATCACAGATACGCAGTATTTT. Encoded protein: CASSEEGLGRITDTQYF.

The chain employs TRBV7-9 and TRBJ2-2, with 7 positions matching TRBD1. Per the germline V gene, CDR1 is SEHNR and CDR2 is FQNEAQ (reference sequence). J gave up 1 base and V 6 bases, and 11 bases lay outside the gene matches. The CDR3 length is 17 residues. CDR3 sequence reads: CASRPRARDRNTGELFF. The CDR3 DNA is TGTGCCAGCAGACCACGCGCCAGGGACAGGAACACCGGGGAGCTGTTTTTT.

About this clonotype: Sequence at one end of the junction differs from germline and may be a read error. J is TRBJ2-7 and V is TRBV4-1; TRBD1 matches at 9 bases. The CDR3 consists of 14 residues. CDR1 and CDR2 from the germline V gene are MGHRA and YSYEKL. The CDR3 nucleotides read TGCGCCAGCAGCCGGGACAGGGTCTCCTACGGGCAGTACTTC. It translates to CASSRDRVSYGQYF.

This clonotype came up a few times. The V and J genes are TRBV5-1 and TRBJ2-7; possible D gene TRBD2, 6 bases. The V gene lost 2 bases and the J gene lost 2 bases, with 14 bases spanning the gap. Looked up from germline, CDR1 is SGHRS and CDR2 is YFSETQ. The CDR3 has 15 residues. The CDR3 loop reads CASSFTAGGTYEQYF. Here the CDR3 DNA reads TGCGCCAGCAGCTTTACGGCCGGGGGAACCTACGAGCAGTACTTC. Variable domain in full (rest from reference TRBV5-1 and TRBJ2-7): KAGVTQTPRYLIKTRGQQVTLSCSPISGHRSVSWYQQTPGQGLQFLFEYFSETQRNKGNFPGRFSGRQFSNSRSEMNVSTLELGDSALYLCASSFTAGGTYEQYFGPGTRLTVT.

The V call is TRBV4-1, the J call TRBJ1-1; D is possibly TRBD1 (6 bases). Trimming removed 4 bases at V and 6 bases at J, with 18 bases between. The CDR3 totals 15 residues. The V gene's germline CDR1 is MGHRA and CDR2 YSYEKL. The CDR3 nucleotides read TGCGCCAGCAGCCCCCCTGGGGCAGGGGTTCCTGAAGCTTTCTTT. It translates to CASSPPGAGVPEAFF.